This TCR beta chain was obtained from a study of regulatory T cells in long-lasting Graves disease. Whole-study results and caveats: Accuracy may have suffered from the small sample size. Persistent disease was characterized by preferential usage of TRBV28, TRBJ1-2 and TRBJ2-5.

For this clonotype: Its cognate antigen is unknown.

Noted time point: persistent/refractory GD, antithyroid drugs over 5 years with positive TRAb. Making the TCR library involved RNA that had been extracted from PBMCs. Building the TCR beta libraries relied on iRepertoire HTBI primers, and CDR3 regions underwent Arm-PCR. One entry per CDR3 protein results from TCRdb running MiXCR on the multiplex PCR reads. The table records 350,000 to 450,000 distinct CDR3 sequences, 21% of them present only once. Germline V gene data show CDR1 as MDHEN and CDR2 as SYDVKM. The CDR3 runs to 15 residues. Trimming stripped 6 bases from V and 5 bases from J, with 17 bases between.

This chain links TRBV28 with TRBJ2-1; unclear D gene. The clonotype was recovered from a female donor with Graves disease. The input for sequencing was peripheral blood mononuclear cells (PBMCs), taken when the disease was refractory, from a patient treated with antithyroid drugs. The CDR3 sequence is CASRVETFTDNEQFF. CDR3 sequence (DNA): TGTGCCAGCAGGGTTGAGACTTTTACCGACAATGAGCAGTTCTTC. The full variable domain, its missing parts supplied by reference TRBV28 and TRBJ2-1, is DVKVTQSSRYLVKRTGEKVFLECVQDMDHENMFWYRQDPGLGLRLIYFSYDVKMKEKGDIPEGYSVSREKKERFSLILESASTNQTSMYLCASRVETFTDNEQFFGPGTRLTVL.